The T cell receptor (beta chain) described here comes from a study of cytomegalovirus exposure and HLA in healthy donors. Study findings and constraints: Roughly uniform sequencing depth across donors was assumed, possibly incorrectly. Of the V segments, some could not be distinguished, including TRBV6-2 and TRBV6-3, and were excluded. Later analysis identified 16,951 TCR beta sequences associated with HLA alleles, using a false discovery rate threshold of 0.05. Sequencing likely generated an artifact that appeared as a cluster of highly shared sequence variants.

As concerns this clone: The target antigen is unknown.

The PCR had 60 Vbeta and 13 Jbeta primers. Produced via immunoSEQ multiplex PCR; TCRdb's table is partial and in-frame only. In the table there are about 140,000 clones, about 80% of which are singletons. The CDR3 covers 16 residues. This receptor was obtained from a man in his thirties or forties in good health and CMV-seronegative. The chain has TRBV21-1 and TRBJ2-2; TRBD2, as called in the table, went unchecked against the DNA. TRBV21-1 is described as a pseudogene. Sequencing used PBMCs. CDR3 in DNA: TGTGCCAGCAGCCCTGGGGGGACTAGCCTATTCCGGGAGCTGTTTTTT. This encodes CASSPGGTSLFRELFF.